This T cell receptor (beta chain) originates from a study of shared clonotypes between healthy human individuals. Germline lookup yields CDR1 SGDLS and CDR2 YYNGEE. The CDR3 is 16 residues long. With 4 bases clipped from V and 0 bases from J, the junction kept 6 bases outside the gene matches. Libraries were prepared by immunoSEQ multiplex PCR; TCRdb keeps only in-frame clonotypes and omits some of them. Found here are fewer than 1.8 million clones, 98% to 99% of them singletons; the top ten hold around 0.33%. The source of this sequence is a man younger than 40 in good health. What was sequenced was naive CD4+ T cells sorted from blood. Described subset: CD45RA+ positively selected. This chain connects TRBV9 to TRBJ2-7; TRBD2 matches at 11 bases. The CDR3 sequence: CASSYGLAGSSYEQYF. For the CDR3, the DNA is TGTGCCAGCAGCTATGGACTAGCGGGTAGCTCCTACGAGCAGTACTTC.